These T cell receptor beta chains were read from a single sample in a study of cytomegalovirus exposure and HLA in healthy donors. Only in-frame clones appear in the TCRdb table, and some are missing; sequencing was by immunoSEQ multiplex PCR. The sample has under 130,000 clones, 60% to 70% seen once. Sample: PBMCs. The receptors were sampled from a woman in her 50s in good health and CMV-seronegative. Each CDR3 is given with its conserved first and last residue. The order of the fields is CDR3 protein, V gene, J gene.

CASSLGSVGTDTQYF	TRBV5-1	TRBJ2-3
CASSLGTGIFQPQHF	TRBV7-9	TRBJ1-5
CASRLGAGGGFHVQYF	TRBV5-6	TRBJ2-5
CATSRPESSYNEQFF	TRBV15	TRBJ2-1
CASTEPGGYEQYF	TRBV25-1	TRBJ2-7
CATSRLARSGANVLTF	TRBV15	TRBJ2-6
CASSTQGQPQHF	TRBV6-6	TRBJ1-5
CASKEVVADTQYF	TRBV5-1	TRBJ2-3
CASSSTLGLPSGANVLTF	TRBV7-9	TRBJ2-6
CASSASLDYEQYF	TRBV6-1	NA
CASSRQGQGNQPQHF	TRBV27	TRBJ1-5
CASSITGLLYDEQFF	TRBV19	TRBJ2-1
CASSLTRDRISEAFF	TRBV7-3	TRBJ1-1
CAIGTGPTATNEKLFF	TRBV10-3	TRBJ1-4
CASNGLATSTDTQYF	TRBV7-9	TRBJ2-3
CASSLPRGGMYTEAFF	TRBV5-4	TRBJ1-1
CASSQIRQGGSYSYTF	TRBV27	TRBJ1-2
CASRQNRRGIGYTF	TRBV6-6	TRBJ1-2
CASSGRGLYGYTF	TRBV25-1	TRBJ1-2
CASSTRDSKTSPLHF	TRBV5-1	TRBJ1-6
CSVPDRAGTDTQYF	TRBV29-1	TRBJ2-3
CASSTRAGSSYEQYF	TRBV7-9	TRBJ2-7
CASNGGDGGSYEQYF	TRBV5-1	TRBJ2-7
CASSGVSAGKLFF	TRBV2	TRBJ1-4
CASATGTASGELFF	TRBV2	TRBJ2-2
CASSQGQGGEKLFF	TRBV5-1	TRBJ1-4
CATTGTSGGSGELFF	TRBV10-3	TRBJ2-2
CASSIMGTPDQPQHF	TRBV19	TRBJ1-5
CASSLAGGDRGNTIYF	TRBV5-1	TRBJ1-3
CASSLGGGPNTGELFF	TRBV11-3	TRBJ2-2
CASRGQGGTEAFF	TRBV6-4	TRBJ1-1
CASSLQGPRGNSPLHF	TRBV5-1	TRBJ1-6
CASSADREDQPQHF	TRBV18	TRBJ1-5
CASSPRTGVETQYF	TRBV11-2	TRBJ2-5
CASSPRQAVSPLHF	TRBV18	TRBJ1-6
CASSLSRQFQEKLFF	TRBV27	TRBJ1-4
CASSSTGYNEQFF	TRBV27	TRBJ2-1
CASSYPRVPPGQPQHF	TRBV28	TRBJ1-5
CASSPGQGTDTQYF	TRBV9	TRBJ2-3
CASSLAGGALAFF	TRBV7-9	TRBJ1-1
CASSQERSSNNEQFF	TRBV4-2	TRBJ2-1
CASSQGSSYNEQFF	TRBV28	TRBJ2-1